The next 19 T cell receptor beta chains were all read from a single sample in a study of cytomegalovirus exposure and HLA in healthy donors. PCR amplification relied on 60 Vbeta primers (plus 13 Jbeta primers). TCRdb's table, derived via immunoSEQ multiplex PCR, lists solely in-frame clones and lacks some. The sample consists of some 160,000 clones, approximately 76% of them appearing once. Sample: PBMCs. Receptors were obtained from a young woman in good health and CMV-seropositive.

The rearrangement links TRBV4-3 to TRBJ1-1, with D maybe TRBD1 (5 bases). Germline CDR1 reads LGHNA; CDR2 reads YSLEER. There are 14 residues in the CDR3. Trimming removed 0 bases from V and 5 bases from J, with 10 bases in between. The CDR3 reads CASSQDRGWTEAFF. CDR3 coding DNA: TGCGCCAGCAGCCAAGATCGGGGGTGGACTGAAGCTTTCTTT.

For the CDR3, the DNA is TGCAGCGTTGATCCAGGGGGGAATGAGCAGTTCTTC. Its protein is CSVDPGGNEQFF. The chain couples TRBV29-1 to TRBJ2-1; D might be TRBD1 (7 bases). From germline, CDR1 is SQVTM and CDR2 ANQGSEA. V dropped 3 bases and J dropped 7 bases, with 10 bases sitting between them. The CDR3 consists of 12 residues.

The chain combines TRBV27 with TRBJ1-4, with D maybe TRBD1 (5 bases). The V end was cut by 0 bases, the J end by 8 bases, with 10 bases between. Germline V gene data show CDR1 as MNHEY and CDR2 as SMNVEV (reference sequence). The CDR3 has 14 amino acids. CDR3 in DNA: TGTGCCAGCAGTTTATCCGGGGGGAGAGAAAAACTGTTTTTT. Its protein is CASSLSGGREKLFF.

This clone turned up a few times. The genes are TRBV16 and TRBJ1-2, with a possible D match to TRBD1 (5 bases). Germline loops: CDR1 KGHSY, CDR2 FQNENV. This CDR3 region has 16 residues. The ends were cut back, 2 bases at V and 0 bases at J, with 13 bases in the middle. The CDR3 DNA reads TGTGCCAGCAGCCAAGGGGCAGGTAGAGCTAACTATGGCTACACCTTC. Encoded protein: CASSQGAGRANYGYTF.

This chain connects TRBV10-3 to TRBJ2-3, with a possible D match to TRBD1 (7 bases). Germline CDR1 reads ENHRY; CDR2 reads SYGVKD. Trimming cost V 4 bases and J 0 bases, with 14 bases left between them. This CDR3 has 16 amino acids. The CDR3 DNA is TGTGCCATCAGTGGACAGGGAGGCGAGAGCACAGATACGCAGTATTTT. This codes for CAISGQGGESTDTQYF.

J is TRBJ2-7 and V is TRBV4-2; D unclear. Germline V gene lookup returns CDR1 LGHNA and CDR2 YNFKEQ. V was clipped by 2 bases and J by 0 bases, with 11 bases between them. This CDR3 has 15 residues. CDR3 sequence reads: CASSQTVQSSYEQYF. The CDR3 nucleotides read TGTGCCAGCAGCCAAACCGTACAGAGCTCCTACGAGCAGTACTTC.

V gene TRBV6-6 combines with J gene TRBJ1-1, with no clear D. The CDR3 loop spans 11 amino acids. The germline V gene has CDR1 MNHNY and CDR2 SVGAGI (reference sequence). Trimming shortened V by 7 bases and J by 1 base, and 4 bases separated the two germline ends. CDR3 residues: CASTRNTEAFF. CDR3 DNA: TGTGCCAGCACTCGGAACACTGAAGCTTTCTTT.

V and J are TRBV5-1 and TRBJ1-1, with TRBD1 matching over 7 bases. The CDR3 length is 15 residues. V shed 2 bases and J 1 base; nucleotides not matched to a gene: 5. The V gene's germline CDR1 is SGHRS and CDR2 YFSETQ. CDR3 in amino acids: CASSLEGGANTEAFF. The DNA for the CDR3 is TGCGCCAGCAGCTTAGAAGGGGGCGCGAACACTGAAGCTTTCTTT. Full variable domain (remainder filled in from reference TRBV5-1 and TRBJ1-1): KAGVTQTPRYLIKTRGQQVTLSCSPISGHRSVSWYQQTPGQGLQFLFEYFSETQRNKGNFPGRFSGRQFSNSRSEMNVSTLELGDSALYLCASSLEGGANTEAFFGQGTRLTVV.

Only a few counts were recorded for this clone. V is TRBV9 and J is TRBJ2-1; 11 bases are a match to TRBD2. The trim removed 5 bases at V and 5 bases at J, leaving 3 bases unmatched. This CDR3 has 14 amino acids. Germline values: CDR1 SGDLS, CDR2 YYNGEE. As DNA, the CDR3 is TGTGCCAGCAGGGGGGGACTAGCGGACAATGAGCAGTTCTTC. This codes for CASRGGLADNEQFF.

The CDR3 region has the DNA TGTGCCAGCAGTCAAACCGTAGGGGGCAGCTATGGCTACACCTTC. Protein product: CASSQTVGGSYGYTF. The chain is built from TRBV6-6 and TRBJ1-2, with 7 bases lining up with TRBD1. V was pared by 5 bases and J by 4 bases, with 10 bases of the junction left unmatched. This CDR3 spans 15 amino acids. Per germline, CDR1 MNHNY and CDR2 SVGAGI (reference sequence).

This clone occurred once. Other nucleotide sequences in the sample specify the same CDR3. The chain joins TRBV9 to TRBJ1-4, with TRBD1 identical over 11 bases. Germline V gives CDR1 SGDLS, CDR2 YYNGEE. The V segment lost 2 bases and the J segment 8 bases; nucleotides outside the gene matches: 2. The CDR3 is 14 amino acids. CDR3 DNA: TGTGCCAGCAGCGTGGGACAGGGGGGAGAAAAACTGTTTTTT. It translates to CASSVGQGGEKLFF.

CDR3 in amino acids: CASSISGMNTEAFF. The DNA of the CDR3 is TGTGCCAGTAGTATTTCAGGAATGAACACTGAAGCTTTCTTT. The chain couples TRBV19 to TRBJ1-1; D uncertain. The germline gives CDR1 LNHDA, CDR2 SQIVND (reference sequence). Trimming removed 3 bases from V and 0 bases from J, with 8 bases in between. The CDR3 has 14 amino acids.

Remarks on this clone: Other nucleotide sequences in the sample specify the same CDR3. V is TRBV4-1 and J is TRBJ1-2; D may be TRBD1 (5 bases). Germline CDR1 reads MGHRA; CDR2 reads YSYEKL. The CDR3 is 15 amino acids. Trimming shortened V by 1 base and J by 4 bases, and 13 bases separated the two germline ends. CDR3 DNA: TGCGCCAGCAGCCAAGGTCAGGGTCCCGTCTATGGCTACACCTTC. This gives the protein CASSQGQGPVYGYTF.

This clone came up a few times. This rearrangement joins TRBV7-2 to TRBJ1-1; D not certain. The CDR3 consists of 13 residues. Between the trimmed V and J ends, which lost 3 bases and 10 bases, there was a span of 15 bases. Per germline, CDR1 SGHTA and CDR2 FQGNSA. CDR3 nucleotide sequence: TGTGCCAGCAGCTTGATGGGCGAGGGAGCAGCTTTCTTT. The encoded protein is CASSLMGEGAAFF.

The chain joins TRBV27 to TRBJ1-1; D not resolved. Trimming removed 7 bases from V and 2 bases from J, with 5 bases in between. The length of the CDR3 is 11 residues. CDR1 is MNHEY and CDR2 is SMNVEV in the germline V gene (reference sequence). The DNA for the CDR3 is TGTGCCAGCAACAGAAACACTGAAGCTTTCTTT. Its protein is CASNRNTEAFF.

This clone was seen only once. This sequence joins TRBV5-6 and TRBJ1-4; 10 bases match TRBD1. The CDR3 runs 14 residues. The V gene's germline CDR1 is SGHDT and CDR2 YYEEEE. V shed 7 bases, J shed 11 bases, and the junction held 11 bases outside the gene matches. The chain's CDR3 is CASVQTGGPEKLFF. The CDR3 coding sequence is TGTGCCAGCGTCCAGACAGGGGGCCCCGAGAAACTGTTTTTT.

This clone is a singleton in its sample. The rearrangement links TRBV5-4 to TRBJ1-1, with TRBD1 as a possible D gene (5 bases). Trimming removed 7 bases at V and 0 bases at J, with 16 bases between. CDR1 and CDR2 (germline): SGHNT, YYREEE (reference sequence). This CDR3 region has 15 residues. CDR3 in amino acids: CASAPEGRMNTEAFF. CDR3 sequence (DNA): TGTGCCAGCGCCCCCGAGGGGAGGATGAACACTGAAGCTTTCTTT.

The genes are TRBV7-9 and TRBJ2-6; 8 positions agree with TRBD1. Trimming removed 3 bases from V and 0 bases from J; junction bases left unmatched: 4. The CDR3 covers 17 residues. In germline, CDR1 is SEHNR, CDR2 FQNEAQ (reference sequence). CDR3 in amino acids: CASSFGTGDSGANVLTF. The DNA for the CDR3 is TGTGCCAGCAGCTTCGGGACAGGAGACTCTGGGGCCAACGTCCTGACTTTC.

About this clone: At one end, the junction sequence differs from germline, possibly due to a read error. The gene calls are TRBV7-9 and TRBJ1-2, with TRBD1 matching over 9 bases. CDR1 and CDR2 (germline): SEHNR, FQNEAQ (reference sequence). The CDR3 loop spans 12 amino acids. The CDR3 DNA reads TGTTCCAGCAGTCCCGGGACAGGGTTAGCGACCTTC. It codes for CSSSPGTGLATF.